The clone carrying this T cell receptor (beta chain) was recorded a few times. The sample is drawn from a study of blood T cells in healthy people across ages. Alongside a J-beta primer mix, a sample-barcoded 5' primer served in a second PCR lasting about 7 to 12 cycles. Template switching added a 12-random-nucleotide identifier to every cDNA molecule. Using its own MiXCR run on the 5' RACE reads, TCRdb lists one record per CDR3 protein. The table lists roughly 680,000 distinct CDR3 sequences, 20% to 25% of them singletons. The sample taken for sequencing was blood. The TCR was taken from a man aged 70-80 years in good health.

The CDR3 coding sequence is TGTGCCAGCAGCCGCCGAGATACGCAGTATTTT. Protein product: CASSRRDTQYF. This rearrangement joins TRBV7-9 to TRBJ2-3; D remains unclear. Germline V gene sequence: CDR1 SEHNR, CDR2 FQNEAQ (reference sequence). Trimming pared 5 bases from V and 5 bases from J, leaving 5 bases between. The CDR3 is made up of 11 amino acids.